This T cell receptor beta chain was sequenced for a study of cytomegalovirus exposure and HLA in healthy donors. At the level of the study: Sequencing of 150 million to 200 million T cells in an earlier analysis found 100 million to 140 million unique TCR beta sequences. Points from the study as a whole: Across donors, sequencing depth was assumed by presence/absence analyses to be roughly uniform. Clonal expansion, a later analysis showed, was greater in HLA-associated TCR beta chains than in equally common others.

Regarding this clone: Its antigen remains unidentified.

PCR used 60 Vbeta primers and 13 Jbeta primers. The method was immunoSEQ multiplex PCR; TCRdb's version includes in-frame clones alone and lacks a portion of them. Among about 65,000 clones listed, approximately 82% were seen once. The sample taken for sequencing was PBMCs. This sequence was found in a girl between 10 and 17 years old in good health and CMV-seropositive.

The CDR3 region is CAWSLGTGPDTQYF. DNA of the CDR3: TGTGCCTGGAGTCTCGGGACAGGACCAGATACGCAGTATTTT. The chain uses TRBV30 and TRBJ2-3, with 8 bases matching TRBD1. The CDR3 has 14 amino acids. Germline lookup yields CDR1 GTSNPN and CDR2 SVGIG (reference sequence). V was clipped by 2 bases and J by 4 bases; unmatched bases: 5.